This T cell receptor beta chain originates from a study of cytomegalovirus exposure and HLA in healthy donors. It was with 60 Vbeta and 13 Jbeta primers that the PCR ran. Method: immunoSEQ multiplex PCR; TCRdb's copy keeps in-frame clones and lacks some. The repertoire holds approximately 150,000 clones, 75% to 80% seen once, with about 2.4% in the top ten. Looked up from germline, CDR1 is SNHLY and CDR2 is FYNNEI. CDR3 length: 18 residues. The trim removed 5 bases at V and 0 bases at J, leaving 7 bases unmatched. The V and J genes are TRBV2 and TRBJ2-3, with 14 bases matching TRBD2. The receptor comes from a woman aged 40 to 55 in good health and CMV-seropositive. Sequencing input: PBMCs. The CDR3 sequence is CASSFSGTSGRSTDTQYF. CDR3 sequence (DNA): TGTGCCAGCAGTTTTTCCGGGACTAGCGGGAGAAGCACAGATACGCAGTATTTT.